The rows below give T cell receptor beta chains drawn from one sample of a study of blood T cell repertoires in COVID-19. The repertoire was sequenced with immunoSEQ multiplex PCR; TCRdb's copy has only in-frame clones and lacks some. This sample yields 150,000 to 180,000 clones, of which around 84% are seen a single time; 1.5% to 2% belongs to the top ten. Sequencing was done on a sample of peripheral blood. The receptors shown here come from an elderly man with acute or convalescent COVID-19. The CDR3 runs from the conserved cysteine through the conserved F or W. A D gene is named only where the DNA matches it firmly. Clone size is shown for a subset of rows, as once, few, many or a class of expanded clone.

TRBV5-1,NA,TRBJ2-4,TRBD1,TGCGCCAGCAGCCCCCCCGCGGGACAGGCCAACATTCAGTACTTC,CASSPPAGQANIQYF
TRBV7-3,NA,TRBJ2-5,TRBD2,TGTGCCAGCAGCCCGGGGGGGGCGGTCGAGACCCAGTACTTC,CASSPGGAVETQYF
TRBV2,NA,TRBJ2-5,NA,TGTGCCAGCCTACTCGAGACCCAGTACTTC,CASLLETQYF
TRBV6-5,NA,TRBJ1-4,TRBD1,TGTGCCATCCGTCCCACAGGGGGTGAAAAACTGTTTTTT,CAIRPTGGEKLFF
TRBV6-2/TRBV6-3,NA,TRBJ1-5,NA,TGTGCCAGCAGTTACGGCAGGGGTCTCAATCAGCCCCAGCATTTT,CASSYGRGLNQPQHF
TRBV7-3,many,TRBJ1-6,TRBD1,TGTGCCAGCAGCTTAACAGGGGACAGGGGGGCTAATTCACCCCTCCACTTT,CASSLTGDRGANSPLHF
TRBV5-7,NA,TRBJ2-1,NA,TGTGCCAGCAGCCAAAACATCCGGAGAGACAATGAGCAGTTCTTC,CASSQNIRRDNEQFF
TRBV19,NA,TRBJ2-3,TRBD1,TGTGCCAGTAGTAACCGGACAGGGCGGGCAGATACGCAGTATTTT,CASSNRTGRADTQYF
TRBV7-9,NA,TRBJ1-2,NA,TGTGCCAGCCCCCCCTCAGGCGTTAACTATGGCTACACCTTC,CASPPSGVNYGYTF
TRBV7-2,NA,TRBJ1-1,NA,TGTGCCAGCAGCTTAGAGGGGACTGCCAACACTGAAGCTTTCTTT,CASSLEGTANTEAFF
TRBV5-5,NA,TRBJ1-3,NA,TGTGCCAGCAGCTTGGCCGGGATCGGAAACACCATATATTTT,CASSLAGIGNTIYF
TRBV5-6,NA,TRBJ1-2,NA,TGTGCCAGCAGCTTGGTTGGTCGGGTGCTCTATGGCTACACCTTC,CASSLVGRVLYGYTF
TRBV20-1,NA,TRBJ2-3,TRBD2,TGCAGTGCTAGTCTAAGCGGGGGCACAGATACGCAGTATTTT,CSASLSGGTDTQYF
TRBV4-2,NA,TRBJ1-5,NA,TGTGCCAGCAGCCAAGATTTCGGTAGCAATCAGCCCCAGCATTTT,CASSQDFGSNQPQHF
TRBV15,NA,TRBJ1-2,NA,TGTGCCACCAGCAGAGTAGGGGAGGCACCCAAGGATGGCTACACCTTC,CATSRVGEAPKDGYTF
TRBV10-3,NA,TRBJ2-7,NA,TGTGCCATCAGGGGGGCCGTGGAAGAGCAGTACTTC,CAIRGAVEEQYF
TRBV2,many,TRBJ1-1,TRBD1,TGTGCCAGCAGCTCCGGAGGGGGCTGGGGCACTGAAGCTTTCTTT,CASSSGGGWGTEAFF
TRBV2,NA,TRBJ1-6,TRBD1,TGTGCCAGAGGAGGGGGACAGGAGACCTCACCCCTCCACTTT,CARGGGQETSPLHF
TRBV19,NA,TRBJ2-5,TRBD2,TGTGCCAGTAGTCTCGAGCGGGGGACTCACCAAGAGACCCAGTACTTC,CASSLERGTHQETQYF
TRBV19,NA,TRBJ2-7,NA,TGTGCCAGTAGCGCCCTCTTTCAGGGGCTCAACGAGCAGTACTTC,CASSALFQGLNEQYF
TRBV3-1/TRBV3-2,few,TRBJ2-6,TRBD1,TGTGCCAGCAGCCAAGAAGGGTCGGGACAGGGAAACGCTGGGGCCAACGTCCTGACTTTC,CASSQEGSGQGNAGANVLTF
TRBV19,few,TRBJ2-7,NA,TGTGCCAGTAGTATTCAACAGTCCTACGAGCAGTACTTC,CASSIQQSYEQYF
TRBV3-1/TRBV3-2,few,TRBJ2-2,TRBD2,TGTGCCAGCAGCCGACTAGCGGGGGGCGACCCGAACACCGGGGAGCTGTTTTTT,CASSRLAGGDPNTGELFF
TRBV19,NA,TRBJ2-3,TRBD1,TGTGCCAGTAGGACAGGGGCGGCAGATACGCAGTATTTT,CASRTGAADTQYF
TRBV19,NA,TRBJ2-7,TRBD2,TGTGCCAGTAGTACGCGGGGGGGCCTCCACGAGCAGTACTTC,CASSTRGGLHEQYF